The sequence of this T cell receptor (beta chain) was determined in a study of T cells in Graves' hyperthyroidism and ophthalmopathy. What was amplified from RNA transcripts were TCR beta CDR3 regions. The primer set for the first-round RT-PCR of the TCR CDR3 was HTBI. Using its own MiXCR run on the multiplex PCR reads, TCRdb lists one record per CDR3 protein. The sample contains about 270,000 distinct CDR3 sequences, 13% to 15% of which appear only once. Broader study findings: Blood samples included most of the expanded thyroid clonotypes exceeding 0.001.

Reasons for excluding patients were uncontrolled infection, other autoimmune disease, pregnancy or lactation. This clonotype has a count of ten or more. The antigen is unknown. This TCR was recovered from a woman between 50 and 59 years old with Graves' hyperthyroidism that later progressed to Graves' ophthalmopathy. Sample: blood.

The CDR3 nucleotides read TGCGCCAGCAGCTCCCGAACAGGATTCACAGATACGCAGTATTTT. Its translation: CASSSRTGFTDTQYF. The rearrangement joins TRBV5-1 to TRBJ2-3; TRBD1 might be the D (5 bases). Trimming pared 3 bases from V and 2 bases from J, leaving 13 bases between. Germline CDR1 reads SGHRS; CDR2 reads YFSETQ. CDR3 length: 15 residues.